The 15 T cell receptor beta chains presented below share a single source sample, sequenced in a study of OX40 agonist ivuxolimab in advanced cancers. Here immunoSEQ multiplex PCR was the method, and the copy in TCRdb shows in-frame clones only, minus some. The sample has 99,000 or so clones, roughly 95% seen once. This specimen consisted of CD4+ or CD8+ T cells sorted from blood, obtained in a trial of the OX40 agonist ivuxolimab. The source of these receptors is an adult with an advanced solid tumor such as melanoma, head and neck, liver or kidney cancer.

The chain is built from TRBV11-2 and TRBJ2-5, with 10 bases aligning to TRBD2. This CDR3 is 16 amino acids long. V shed 6 bases and J 2 bases; nucleotides not matched to a gene: 9. Germline V gene lookup returns CDR1 SGHAT and CDR2 FQNNGV. CDR3 residues: CASRASGSTMQETQYF. CDR3 coding DNA: TGTGCCAGCAGAGCTAGCGGGAGCACTATGCAAGAGACCCAGTACTTC.

This rearrangement joins TRBV25-1 to TRBJ1-4; D unclear. The germline V gene encodes CDR1 MGHDK and CDR2 SYGVNS. V lost 0 bases and J 0 bases, leaving 5 bases between the germline ends. The CDR3 totals 15 residues. This CDR3 is CASSEYRSTNEKLFF. The CDR3 nucleotides read TGTGCCAGCAGTGAATATCGGTCAACTAATGAAAAACTGTTTTTT.

The chain couples TRBV19 to TRBJ1-1, with 8 bases matching TRBD1. Trimming cost V 11 bases and J 7 bases; bases outside gene matches: 18. The CDR3 is 15 amino acids. CDR1 and CDR2 (germline): LNHDA, SQIVND (reference sequence). The CDR3 nucleotides read TGTGCCTCCACAGATCTAGGGCAGGGGGCGGGTGAAGCTTTCTTT. Translating it yields CASTDLGQGAGEAFF. Supplemented by reference TRBV19 and TRBJ1-1, the full variable domain reads DGGITQSPKYLFRKEGQNVTLSCEQNLNHDAMYWYRQDPGQGLRLIYYSQIVNDFQKGDIAEGYSVSREKKESFPLTVTSAQKNPTAFYLCASTDLGQGAGEAFFGQGTRLTVV.

The rearrangement joins TRBV6-4 to TRBJ2-5; D gene ambiguous. The CDR3 consists of 13 residues. Germline-derived CDR1 and CDR2 are MRHNA and SNTAGT. V lost 4 bases, J lost 5 bases, and 11 bases lay in between. CDR3: CASSVGLGETQYF. The CDR3 DNA follows: TGTGCCAGCAGTGTGGGTCTCGGGGAGACCCAGTACTTC.

This chain connects TRBV5-4 to TRBJ2-5; the D gene is possibly TRBD2 (7 bases). CDR1 is SGHNT and CDR2 is YYREEE in the germline V gene (reference sequence). This CDR3 region has 15 residues. V was clipped by 7 bases and J by 2 bases, with 18 bases between them. CDR3 nucleotides: TGTGCCAGCGGGAAGGCAGGGAGGGGGCAAGAGACCCAGTACTTC. The encoded protein is CASGKAGRGQETQYF.

The chain couples TRBV5-1 to TRBJ2-3, with 14 bases fitting TRBD2. This CDR3 has 21 amino acids. Germline CDR1 and CDR2: SGHRS and YFSETQ. J gave up 3 bases and V 2 bases, and 17 bases lay outside the gene matches. This CDR3 reads CASSLPNRTSGRQGGTDTQYF. CDR3 nucleotides: TGCGCCAGCAGCTTACCAAATCGGACTAGCGGGAGGCAGGGGGGGACAGATACGCAGTATTTT.

CDR3 in DNA: TGTGCCAGCAGTTACTCCGCGAGGGGAGGCTACACTGAAGCTTTCTTT. It yields the protein CASSYSARGGYTEAFF. The chain is built from TRBV6-5 and TRBJ1-1; maybe TRBD1 (5 bases). V was cut by 0 bases and J by 3 bases, with 14 bases left in between. The CDR3 totals 16 residues. Germline CDR1 is MNHEY and CDR2 is SVGAGI.

This chain uses TRBV2 with TRBJ2-7; unclear D gene. CDR1 is SNHLY, CDR2 FYNNEI, per germline. Trimming took 11 bases from V and 0 from J, leaving 20 bases between them. The CDR3 spans 15 residues. The CDR3 coding sequence is TGTGCCGGACGTAAGACGTACCTCAGCTCCTACGAGCAGTACTTC. Its protein is CAGRKTYLSSYEQYF.

The V call is TRBV27, the J call TRBJ2-3, with 10 bases lining up with TRBD2. The CDR3 covers 15 residues. Trimming at V came to 7 bases and at J to 4 bases, leaving 8 bases not matched to a gene. Germline assignment: CDR1 MNHEY and CDR2 SMNVEV (reference sequence). CDR3 sequence (DNA): TGTGCCAGCACCCTTAGCGGGAGGTGGGCAGATACGCAGTATTTT. It specifies CASTLSGRWADTQYF.

The rearrangement links TRBV5-5 to TRBJ2-7; 8 bases map to TRBD2. The CDR3 runs 17 residues. Losses at the gene ends were 4 bases for V and 2 bases for J; bases not matched to a gene: 14. Germline CDR1 is SGHKS and CDR2 is YYEKEE (reference sequence). The CDR3 region is CASSAGGVAGIPYEQYF. CDR3 DNA sequence: TGTGCCAGCAGCGCCGGAGGTGTAGCGGGGATCCCCTACGAGCAGTACTTC.

V and J are TRBV5-1 and TRBJ2-7, with 8 bases aligning to TRBD1. This CDR3 is 16 amino acids long. The trim removed 4 bases at V and 2 bases at J, leaving 11 bases unmatched. Germline assignment: CDR1 SGHRS and CDR2 YFSETQ. The CDR3 coding sequence is TGCGCCAGCAGCCCCCAGGGGGCAGGGACCCCCTACGAGCAGTACTTC. Amino acids: CASSPQGAGTPYEQYF.

The genes are TRBV10-2 and TRBJ2-7; no reliable D call. Trimming left V 0 bases short and J 5 bases short, with 17 bases between. The CDR3 is made up of 16 amino acids. The germline CDR1 and CDR2 sequences are WSHSY and SAAADI. The CDR3 loop is CASSESKRRGSNEQYF. The CDR3 nucleotides are TGCGCCAGCAGTGAGTCGAAGAGACGAGGATCAAACGAGCAGTACTTC.

The chain joins TRBV6-6 to TRBJ2-7; D ambiguous. The V gene's germline CDR1 is MNHNY and CDR2 SVGAGI (reference sequence). The CDR3 is made up of 12 amino acids. V lost 0 bases to trimming and J lost 4 bases, with 4 bases between them. CDR3 protein: CASSYSFYEQYF. The CDR3 DNA reads as TGTGCCAGCAGTTACTCATTTTACGAGCAGTACTTC.

This chain uses TRBV5-5 with TRBJ2-7; TRBD2 aligns across 9 bases. From germline, CDR1 is SGHKS and CDR2 YYEKEE (reference sequence). J gave up 3 bases and V 0 bases, and 1 base lay outside the gene matches. The length of the CDR3 is 14 residues. The CDR3 sequence is CASSLGTSDYEQYF. As DNA, the CDR3 is TGTGCCAGCAGCTTGGGGACTAGCGACTACGAGCAGTACTTC.

The chain employs TRBV7-3 and TRBJ2-3; maybe TRBD1 (5 bases). This CDR3 contains 14 residues. From germline, CDR1 is SGHTA and CDR2 FQGTGA. V was pared by 5 bases and J by 6 bases, with 15 bases between. This CDR3 is CASSLRAGRDTQYF. DNA of the CDR3: TGTGCCAGCAGCCTAAGAGCAGGGCGGGATACGCAGTATTTT.